Each of the 22 T cell receptor beta chains below was sequenced from the same sample in a study of T-cell memory formation after mild COVID-19 (dated by TCRdb to the early 2020s). Libraries were made using 5' RACE. The data were produced on an Illumina NovaSeq 6000. The raw public reads went through TCRdb reprocessing: fastp at Q25, MiXCR clone calling, in-frame beta chains kept. Rows matching on CDR3 protein sequence are summarized as one entry with the most common DNA and genes. This sample has roughly 400,000 distinct CDR3 sequences in its table, and about a sixth of those were observed once. Of the sample, roughly 21% is held by the ten largest clones. Sequences were obtained from PBMCs or a T cell subset sorted from them (not recorded which). The receptors were gathered from a man between 18 and 35 years old who had mild COVID-19 (a few samples of this study predate the infection). The sample titles of this study are shuffled in the database, so cell type and time point are left out; the donor was told from shared clones.

The sample holds a few counts of this clonotype. The rearrangement links TRBV10-3 to TRBJ2-5, with a tentative D call TRBD2 (5 bases). V lost 2 bases and J lost 1, with 5 bases in between. The CDR3 totals 13 residues. The germline CDR1 and CDR2 sequences are ENHRY and SYGVKD. CDR3 in DNA: TGTGCCATCAGTGAGGCGGGCCAAGAGACCCAGTACTTC. It specifies CAISEAGQETQYF.

This sequence joins TRBV4-3 and TRBJ1-3; no reliable D call. This CDR3 region has 14 residues. The germline gives CDR1 LGHNA, CDR2 YSLEER. V lost 4 bases, J lost 2 bases, and 9 bases lay in between. DNA for the CDR3: TGCGCCAGCAGCCCCGAGGAGGCTGGAAACACCATATATTTT. It encodes CASSPEEAGNTIYF.

This clonotype was picked up a small number of times. The rearrangement links TRBV6-5 to TRBJ1-2; D remains ambiguous. Germline assignment: CDR1 MNHEY and CDR2 SVGAGI. The CDR3 spans 14 residues. The V gene lost 2 bases and the J gene lost 0 bases, with 7 bases spanning the gap. In DNA form, the CDR3 reads TGTGCCAGCAGTTACACGGCAACTAACTATGGCTACACCTTC. As protein: CASSYTATNYGYTF.

This clonotype was observed a single time. The chain is built from TRBV6-5 and TRBJ2-3; D call uncertain. The germline V gene has CDR1 MNHEY and CDR2 SVGAGI. V lost 5 bases to trimming and J lost 1 base, with 7 bases between them. The CDR3 runs to 13 residues. The CDR3 DNA reads TGTGCCAGCAGTGGACGGGGCACAGATACGCAGTATTTT. This sequence encodes CASSGRGTDTQYF.

The rearrangement uses TRBV6-2 or TRBV6-3 and TRBJ2-7; D remains unclear. In germline, CDR1 is MNHEY, CDR2 SVGEGT. The CDR3 runs to 11 residues. The germline V and J ends were trimmed by 5 bases and 5 bases, with 7 bases remaining between them. CDR3: CASSQADEQYV. CDR3 coding DNA: TGTGCCAGCAGTCAGGCCGACGAGCAGTACGTC.

This clonotype showed up just a few times. This sequence joins TRBV5-1 and TRBJ2-1, with D unresolved. The CDR3 totals 14 residues. With 7 bases removed from V and 5 bases from J, the gap between germline ends came to 16 bases. Germline V gene sequence: CDR1 SGHRS, CDR2 YFSETQ. CDR3 in amino acids: CASGPSNGNNEQFF. The DNA of the CDR3 is TGCGCCAGCGGCCCGTCTAACGGAAACAATGAGCAGTTCTTC.

The chain uses TRBV5-1 and TRBJ1-2; TRBD1 matches 10 bases. V was pared by 2 bases and J by 4 bases, with 14 bases of the junction left unmatched. The CDR3 is 18 amino acids. Looked up from germline, CDR1 is SGHRS and CDR2 is YFSETQ. The CDR3: CASSLDAGTGALIYGYTF. Written as DNA, the CDR3 is TGCGCCAGCAGCTTAGACGCCGGGACAGGGGCCCTAATCTATGGCTACACCTTC.

The gene calls are TRBV7-3 and TRBJ2-3, with D tentatively TRBD1 or TRBD2 (7 bases each). V was pared by 5 bases and J by 9 bases, with 21 bases between. In germline, CDR1 is SGHTA, CDR2 FQGTGA. CDR3 length equals 15 residues. CDR3 nucleotide sequence: TGTGCCAGCAGCGCCAGGGGGGGCGATTACCACACGCAGTATTTT. Translated, it gives CASSARGGDYHTQYF.

The chain combines TRBV7-9 with TRBJ1-2, with a possible D match to TRBD1 (6 bases). Germline CDR1 and CDR2: SEHNR and FQNEAQ (reference sequence). The CDR3 is made up of 15 amino acids. Trimming removed 1 base from V and 4 bases from J, with 13 bases in between. The CDR3: CASSLDRGRAYGYTF. Written as DNA, the CDR3 is TGTGCCAGCAGCTTAGATCGGGGGCGCGCCTATGGCTACACCTTC. Variable domain in full (rest from reference TRBV7-9 and TRBJ1-2): DTGVSQNPRHKITKRGQNVTFRCDPISEHNRLYWYRQTLGQGPEFLTYFQNEAQLEKSRLLSDRFSAERPKGSFSTLEIQRTEQGDSAMYLCASSLDRGRAYGYTFGSGTRLTVV.

The V gene is TRBV18, the J gene TRBJ2-5; D gene uncertain. The V and J ends lost 0 bases and 5 bases respectively, with 16 bases between them. The CDR3 has 16 amino acids. Looked up from germline, CDR1 is KGHSH and CDR2 is LQKENI. The CDR3: CASSPPGLLRVETQYF. Written as DNA, the CDR3 is TGTGCCAGCTCACCACCGGGTCTCCTGCGAGTGGAGACCCAGTACTTC.

In this sample, this clonotype turned up a few times. The rearrangement uses TRBV11-2 and TRBJ2-7; TRBD1 might be the D (5 bases). Germline values: CDR1 SGHAT, CDR2 FQNNGV. The CDR3 runs to 13 residues. V lost 3 bases, J lost 5 bases, and 11 bases lay in between. Here the CDR3 DNA reads TGTGCCAGCAGCTTCGATTGGGGCCACGAGCAGTACGTC. It encodes CASSFDWGHEQYV.

This clonotype occurred a few times. The DNA for the CDR3 is TGTGCCAGCAGTTTATCCCCCGGGGGCTATGGCTACACCTTC. Its translation: CASSLSPGGYGYTF. The chain couples TRBV27 to TRBJ1-2, with D possibly being TRBD1 (5 bases). Per the germline V gene, CDR1 is MNHEY and CDR2 is SMNVEV (reference sequence). The CDR3 is made up of 14 amino acids. Trimming removed 0 bases at V and 4 bases at J, with 9 bases between.

The CDR3 DNA reads TGCGCCAGCAGCTTAGGACTAGCGGGGACACAAGAGACCCAGTACTTC. It translates to CASSLGLAGTQETQYF. The V and J genes are TRBV5-1 and TRBJ2-5; TRBD2 aligns across 12 bases. Germline assignment: CDR1 SGHRS and CDR2 YFSETQ. The CDR3 extends over 16 amino acids. The junction had 4 bases not matched to a gene; V was cut back by 2 bases and J by 2 bases.

The V and J genes are TRBV10-3 and TRBJ2-7; 8 nucleotides match TRBD2. The V gene end was trimmed by 5 bases and the J gene end by 3 bases; junction bases not matched to a gene: 15. The germline V gene encodes CDR1 ENHRY and CDR2 SYGVKD. This CDR3 has 17 residues. For the CDR3, the DNA is TGTGCCATCAGTTCTGGCCAAGTAGTTAGCGGGGTCTACGAGCAGTACTTC. Translating gives CAISSGQVVSGVYEQYF.

The V call is TRBV6-2 or TRBV6-3, the J call TRBJ1-1, with a possible D match to TRBD1 (5 bases). This CDR3 is built from 12 residues. With 7 bases removed from V and 8 bases from J, the gap between germline ends came to 14 bases. Germline assignment: CDR1 MNHEY and CDR2 SVGEGT. The CDR3 loop reads CASTQLGVEAFF. Here the CDR3 DNA reads TGTGCCAGCACCCAGCTGGGGGTCGAAGCTTTCTTT.

In nucleotides, the CDR3 is TGTGCCAGCAGCTTGCGGGGGGGAATCACCGGGGAGCTGTTTTTT. It translates to CASSLRGGITGELFF. The chain uses TRBV7-8 and TRBJ2-2, with 9 bases lining up with TRBD2. The CDR3 length is 15 residues. Germline V gene sequence: CDR1 SGHVS, CDR2 FQNEAQ. V was pared by 3 bases and J by 4 bases, with 3 bases of the junction left unmatched.

This clonotype showed up just a few times. This chain connects TRBV5-1 to TRBJ2-5, with D possibly TRBD2 on 6 matching bases. The CDR3 consists of 14 residues. The germline V and J ends were trimmed by 0 bases and 5 bases, with 11 bases remaining between them. CDR1 SGHRS and CDR2 YFSETQ come from the germline V gene. Written as DNA, the CDR3 is TGCGCCAGCAGCTTGGATCATGGGGGGGAGACCCAGTACTTC. It codes for CASSLDHGGETQYF.

The chain combines TRBV18 with TRBJ2-3; possibly TRBD1 or TRBD2 for D (6 bases each). The germline gives CDR1 KGHSH, CDR2 LQKENI. V lost 3 bases to trimming and J lost 5 bases, with 15 bases between them. This CDR3 comprises 15 residues. The CDR3 sequence is CASSPSGQPGDTQYF. The DNA of the CDR3 is TGTGCCAGCTCACCTAGCGGACAGCCGGGAGATACGCAGTATTTT. Using reference TRBV18 and TRBJ2-3 for the parts outside the CDR3, the full variable domain is NAGVMQNPRHLVRRRGQEARLRCSPMKGHSHVYWYRQLPEEGLKFMVYLQKENIIDESGMPKERFSAEFPKEGPSILRIQQVVRGDSAAYFCASSPSGQPGDTQYFGPGTRLTVL.

The rearrangement links TRBV28 to TRBJ2-7; D is possibly TRBD1 or TRBD2 (5 bases each). The V gene lost 3 bases and the J gene lost 7 bases, with 10 bases spanning the gap. From germline, CDR1 is MDHEN and CDR2 SYDVKM. CDR3 length: 12 amino acids. The CDR3 sequence is CASSFEGREQYV. DNA for the CDR3: TGTGCCAGCAGTTTTGAGGGGCGAGAGCAGTACGTC.

The rearrangement links TRBV10-1 to TRBJ2-7; no definite D call. The CDR3 is 12 amino acids. Germline CDR1 WNHNN, CDR2 SYGVQD (reference sequence). V was clipped by 3 bases and J by 6 bases, with 9 bases between them. The CDR3, as DNA: TGCGCCAGCAGTGAACCAGCTGGCGAGCAGTACTTC. Protein sequence: CASSEPAGEQYF.

This clonotype occurred a few times. The chain recombines TRBV12-3 or TRBV12-4 with TRBJ2-3; D is uncertain. Trimming shortened V by 6 bases and J by 1 base, and 14 bases separated the two germline ends. CDR3 length equals 15 residues. This CDR3 is CASRGLGKRTDTQYF. The CDR3 coding sequence is TGTGCCAGCAGGGGTCTTGGCAAACGCACAGATACGCAGTATTTT.

V gene TRBV7-9 combines with J gene TRBJ2-7; D possibly matches TRBD1 or TRBD2 (5 bases each). The CDR3 sequence is 12 residues long. The germline V and J ends were trimmed by 2 bases and 9 bases, with 11 bases remaining between them. Per germline, CDR1 SEHNR and CDR2 FQNEAQ (reference sequence). The CDR3 DNA is TGTGCCAGCAGCTTAATGGGGGTCGGGCAGTACGTC. Translation gives CASSLMGVGQYV.